The T cell receptor beta chain described here comes from a study of early T cells in non-severe SARS-CoV-2 infection. In the library, individual cDNA molecules carried attached unique molecular identifiers. MiXCR, applied by TCRdb to the 5' RACE reads, yields one record per CDR3 protein. The sample has tens of thousands of distinct CDR3 sequences; approximately 15% are singletons. This clonotype came up a few times. The CDR3 length is 16 residues. V lost 6 bases and J 0 bases, leaving 18 bases between the germline ends. Per the germline V gene, CDR1 is DFQATT and CDR2 is SNEGSKA (reference sequence). The sequencing here drew on whole blood, taken at baseline. This sequence was found in an adult who was a healthcare worker with PCR-confirmed SARS-CoV-2 infection or an uninfected control (not recorded which). V and J are TRBV20-1 and TRBJ2-4; tentative D call: TRBD2 (5 bases). The CDR3 nucleotides are TGCAGTGCCCATCCCCGGGATTACTTAGCCAAAAACATTCAGTACTTC. This encodes CSAHPRDYLAKNIQYF.